The entry below gives a single T cell receptor beta chain sequence along with its context. The specificity of this receptor is unknown. The sample holds no much larger clone one base away, and base qualities are not on file. This record comes from a study of blood T cell repertoires in COVID-19 (dated by TCRdb to the early 2020s). For the wider study: Collaborator samples came from the United States, Italy and Spain and covered acute and convalescent phases of COVID-19. The repertoires were released in a freely available public database meant as a resource for research on the immune response to SARS-CoV-2. Samples were obtained from the ongoing ImmuneRACE study (first 160 participants) and from some 1,200 subjects provided by 6 global collaborators. Where HLA class I and class II types were available, the types were taken from metadata supplied by the sample provider, not from assay-based typing. Nearly every sample came with metadata listing a de-identified subject ID, COVID-19 status, age in years and sex. The prospective study material was composed of cDNA or gDNA derived from T cells, B-cell-depleted T cells, or PBMCs. Subjects who had been exposed to COVID-19, were actively infected with it, or had recovered from it provided the deeply sampled blood TCRbeta repertoires that made up the dataset.

On the study overall, not on this receptor specifically: Clinical and demographic metadata were provided uncurated, with the amount varying by source and participant.

TCRbeta CDR3 regions were amplified from genomic DNA using the immunoSEQ Assay, a bias-controlled multiplex PCR. The authors' pipeline ran thus. The number of nucleated cells in each sample was estimated by amplification of reference gene primers within the assay. Sequence reads were collapsed and filtered to measure the absolute abundance of every unique TCRbeta CDR3 rearrangement. Productive Simpson clonality was computed per sample as the square root of Simpson's diversity index over productive rearrangements. TCRdb mirrors the immuneACCESS table, restricted to in-frame sequences. Some clones are absent from its copies; in checked studies, under half trace to an unresolved V gene, and the reason for the others is unknown. Clone size and the V and J calls come from that table; the DNA yielded D and trimming. Across this sample there are about 180,000 clones, with roughly 88% seen only once. The top ten constitute approximately 11% of the sample.

The collaborating institutions used their own protocols to collect whole blood in K2EDTA tubes. Collaborator samples were shipped for TCRbeta analysis as frozen whole blood, isolated PBMCs, or DNA extracted from either sample type. The TCR was taken from a human donor with active or convalescent COVID-19. The donor label of this sample is uncertain. What was sequenced was peripheral blood.

At the DNA level, the sequence is TGTGCCAGCAGTGGAACGACAGGGGCCGTCGCTGAAGCTTTCTTT. Protein translation: CASSGTTGAVAEAFF. This receptor chain uses TRBV6-4 and TRBJ1-1; the central 8 bases match TRBD1. The germline V and J ends show losses of 4 bases and 6 bases respectively, and no gene match explains 10 bases of the junction. CDR1 and CDR2 are read off the germline V gene as MRHNA and SNTAGT. The cysteine opens and the phenylalanine closes a CDR3 of 15 amino acids. Only CDR3 DNA is held: 45 bases, read in frame from base 1.